The next 25 T cell receptor beta chains were all read from a single sample in a study of T cells in Graves' hyperthyroidism and ophthalmopathy. RNA transcripts provided the source from which TCR beta CDR3 regions were amplified. The primer set for the first-round RT-PCR of the TCR CDR3 was HTBI. TCRdb fed the multiplex PCR reads into MiXCR, producing one record per CDR3 protein. The data contain 750,000 to 950,000 distinct CDR3 sequences, roughly 40% of them seen just once; the ten biggest clones take up 7% to 10%. Sequenced: blood. All receptors derive from a man younger than 30 with Graves' hyperthyroidism.

This clonotype was observed a few times. This chain joins TRBV6-6 and TRBJ2-5, with D possibly TRBD1 on 5 matching bases. This CDR3 contains 14 residues. Germline V gene lookup returns CDR1 MNHNY and CDR2 SVGAGI (reference sequence). V gave up 3 bases and J gave up 5 bases, with 13 bases separating them. The CDR3 DNA reads TGTGCCAGCAGTTATGCAGGGTCCGGGGAGACCCAGTACTTC. Amino acid sequence: CASSYAGSGETQYF.

This clonotype was counted a few times. The rearrangement uses TRBV7-9 and TRBJ1-2; D gene uncertain. V was trimmed by 3 bases and J by 8 bases, leaving 13 bases between them. Germline V lookup: CDR1 SEHNR, CDR2 FQNEAQ (reference sequence). This CDR3 contains 13 residues. In DNA form, the CDR3 reads TGTGCCAGCAGCTTTGAGGACGCCGGGGGCTACACCTTC. Translating gives CASSFEDAGGYTF.

This clonotype was seen only a few times. This chain connects TRBV6-6 to TRBJ1-5, with TRBD1 matching over 7 bases. Trimming removed 11 bases from V and 6 bases from J; junction bases left unmatched: 13. The CDR3 length is 14 residues. Per germline, CDR1 MNHNY and CDR2 SVGAGI (reference sequence). Here the CDR3 reads CAGSAGGRGQPQHF. For the CDR3, the DNA is TGTGCCGGCTCCGCAGGGGGACGGGGTCAGCCCCAGCATTTT.

This clonotype has ten or more counts. V usage is TRBV7-8 and J usage is TRBJ1-4; D unresolved. From germline, CDR1 is SGHVS and CDR2 FQNEAQ. The CDR3 loop spans 16 amino acids. The germline V and J ends were trimmed by 5 bases and 3 bases, with 16 bases remaining between them. CDR3 in DNA: TGTGCCAGCAGCGTATTTCCGGACGGGGCTAATGAAAAACTGTTTTTT. Translation gives CASSVFPDGANEKLFF.

V usage is TRBV29-1 and J usage is TRBJ2-2; 9 bases match TRBD1. The CDR3 has 14 residues. Germline CDR1 is SQVTM and CDR2 is ANQGSEA. V shed 6 bases and J 1 base; nucleotides not matched to a gene: 3. CDR3 protein: CSVETGGNTGELFF. CDR3 nucleotide sequence: TGCAGCGTCGAGACAGGGGGGAACACCGGGGAGCTGTTTTTT.

The chain joins TRBV7-2 to TRBJ2-5; perhaps TRBD1 as D (5 bases). The CDR3 runs to 15 residues. The germline V gene encodes CDR1 SGHTA and CDR2 FQGNSA. Trimming removed 8 bases at V and 5 bases at J, with 21 bases between. The CDR3 coding sequence is TGTGCCAGCTCACCACCGGTAGGAAACAGGGAGACCCAGTACTTC. Its translation is CASSPPVGNRETQYF.

This clonotype was seen more than once but under ten times. V and J are TRBV5-1 and TRBJ1-1, with D perhaps matching TRBD1 (6 bases). The V gene lost 0 bases and the J gene lost 1 base, with 10 bases spanning the gap. CDR3 length: 15 residues. In germline, CDR1 is SGHRS, CDR2 YFSETQ. The chain's CDR3 is CASSLVGQTNTEAFF. DNA for the CDR3: TGCGCCAGCAGCTTGGTCGGACAGACGAACACTGAAGCTTTCTTT.

This clonotype was detected a few times. This chain links TRBV5-6 with TRBJ2-7, with 10 positions matching TRBD2. Germline V gene data show CDR1 as SGHDT and CDR2 as YYEEEE. CDR3 length equals 16 residues. The ends lost 3 bases at V and 3 bases at J; junction bases unmatched: 9. CDR3: CASSYSSGRASYEQYF. CDR3 bases: TGTGCCAGCAGCTATTCGAGCGGGAGGGCCAGCTACGAGCAGTACTTC.

In this sample, this clonotype turned up many times. The V and J genes are TRBV7-2 and TRBJ1-2; D gene unclear. Trimming took 2 bases from V and 2 from J, leaving 6 bases between them. Per the germline V gene, CDR1 is SGHTA and CDR2 is FQGNSA. The CDR3 runs to 13 residues. The CDR3 DNA reads as TGTGCCAGCAGCTTATGGGCAAACTATGGCTACACCTTC. It yields the protein CASSLWANYGYTF.

This clonotype turned up a few times. A much bigger clone sits one base away, suggesting this may be a read error. The rearrangement links TRBV12-3 or TRBV12-4 to TRBJ1-2; D perhaps matches TRBD1 (5 bases). The germline V and J ends were trimmed by 5 bases and 3 bases, with 10 bases remaining between them. CDR3 length: 13 amino acids. This CDR3 is CASSPTVYYGYTF. Here the CDR3 DNA reads TGTGCCAGCAGTCCGACAGTCTACTATGGCTACACCTTC.

This clonotype was picked up a small number of times. The chain recombines TRBV7-9 with TRBJ2-7; D might be TRBD1 (7 bases). V was trimmed by 5 bases and J by 0 bases, leaving 17 bases between them. Germline values: CDR1 SEHNR, CDR2 FQNEAQ (reference sequence). The CDR3 runs to 16 residues. The CDR3 DNA sequence: TGTGCCAGCAGCCGGGACGGAGGGGGCCCCTCCTACGAGCAGTACTTC. This translates into CASSRDGGGPSYEQYF. Together with reference TRBV7-9 and TRBJ2-7, the CDR3 gives the full variable domain: DTGVSQNPRHKITKRGQNVTFRCDPISEHNRLYWYRQTLGQGPEFLTYFQNEAQLEKSRLLSDRFSAERPKGSFSTLEIQRTEQGDSAMYLCASSRDGGGPSYEQYFGPGTRLTVT.

The chain joins TRBV12-3 or TRBV12-4 to TRBJ2-7; 9 nucleotides align to TRBD1. The CDR3 is 14 amino acids. V shed 2 bases, J shed 6 bases, and the junction held 5 bases outside the gene matches. This CDR3 is CASSLRSDRGEQYF. As DNA, the CDR3 is TGTGCCAGCAGTTTAAGGTCGGACAGGGGCGAGCAGTACTTC.

This clonotype was observed a handful of times. V is TRBV2 and J is TRBJ1-1; tentatively, D is TRBD1 (5 bases). Germline V CDR1 and CDR2: SNHLY, FYNNEI. This CDR3 is built from 15 residues. V lost 4 bases and J 4 bases, leaving 16 bases between the germline ends. In DNA form, the CDR3 reads TGTGCCAGCAGTGCCACTCCGGGGCCGGTCACTGAAGCTTTCTTT. Its translation: CASSATPGPVTEAFF. Using reference TRBV2 and TRBJ1-1 for the parts outside the CDR3, the full variable domain is EPEVTQTPSHQVTQMGQEVILRCVPISNHLYFYWYRQILGQKVEFLVSFYNNEISEKSEIFDDQFSVERPDGSNFTLKIRSTKLEDSAMYFCASSATPGPVTEAFFGQGTRLTVV.

V and J are TRBV4-2 and TRBJ2-7; D perhaps matches TRBD1 (6 bases). CDR1 and CDR2 (germline): LGHNA, YNFKEQ. The CDR3 has 15 residues. Trimming removed 0 bases from V and 3 bases from J, with 12 bases in between. Here the CDR3 reads CASSQDRGLGYEQYF. As DNA, the CDR3 is TGTGCCAGCAGCCAAGACAGGGGCCTGGGCTACGAGCAGTACTTC.

The rearrangement uses TRBV28 and TRBJ2-5, with D perhaps TRBD1 (6 bases). Germline lookup yields CDR1 MDHEN and CDR2 SYDVKM. The CDR3 runs 14 residues. Trimming took off 5 bases at V and 1 base at J, with 11 bases between the two ends. CDR3 residues: CASSTRTAQETQYF. DNA for the CDR3: TGTGCCAGCAGTACGCGGACAGCCCAAGAGACCCAGTACTTC.

This chain joins TRBV2 and TRBJ2-7, with D perhaps assigned TRBD1 or TRBD2 (5 bases each). Germline loops: CDR1 SNHLY, CDR2 FYNNEI. V gave up 6 bases and J gave up 2 bases, with 14 bases separating them. The CDR3 is 14 residues long. The CDR3 DNA follows: TGTGCCAGCAGCGCCGGGGACCGAACCTACGAGCAGTACTTC. Translating it yields CASSAGDRTYEQYF.

This clonotype has ten or more counts. The chain links TRBV15 to TRBJ2-2; D tentatively reads TRBD1 or TRBD2 (5 bases each). This CDR3 has 13 residues. The germline V gene encodes CDR1 LNHNV and CDR2 YYDKDF (reference sequence). The V end was cut by 6 bases, the J end by 5 bases, with 10 bases between. The CDR3 region has the DNA TGTGCCACCAGACACGAGGGGACCGGGGAGCTGTTTTTT. Protein: CATRHEGTGELFF.

The rearrangement uses TRBV7-9 and TRBJ2-5; 7 bases fit TRBD1. V was clipped by 5 bases and J by 11 bases; unmatched bases: 2. CDR1 SEHNR and CDR2 FQNEAQ come from the germline V gene (reference sequence). The CDR3 loop spans 10 amino acids. The CDR3 sequence: CASSRDRQYF. The CDR3 DNA is TGTGCCAGCAGCCGGGACAGACAGTACTTC.

In its sample, this clonotype was seen a few times. The rearrangement uses TRBV20-1 and TRBJ2-7; 8 bases are a match to TRBD1. The CDR3 consists of 15 residues. Germline V gene lookup returns CDR1 DFQATT and CDR2 SNEGSKA (reference sequence). V shed 2 bases, J shed 3 bases, and the junction held 9 bases outside the gene matches. The CDR3 DNA reads as TGCAGTGCTAGATCCTATCACAGGGGGGTCTACGAGCAGTACTTC. The encoded protein is CSARSYHRGVYEQYF.

This clonotype has a count of ten or more. The chain joins TRBV15 to TRBJ1-1, with 7 bases identical to TRBD1. The junction had 6 bases not matched to a gene; V was cut back by 4 bases and J by 4 bases. Germline values: CDR1 LNHNV, CDR2 YYDKDF (reference sequence). This CDR3 spans 14 amino acids. The CDR3 DNA reads as TGTGCCACCAGCACAGGGGGATTGGGCACTGAAGCTTTCTTT. Its protein is CATSTGGLGTEAFF.

The chain uses TRBV7-8 and TRBJ2-2, with unresolved D. Germline V gives CDR1 SGHVS, CDR2 FQNEAQ. V shed 1 base and J shed 4 bases, with 13 bases lying between them. The CDR3 has 16 residues. CDR3 coding DNA: TGTGCCAGCAGCTTAGGGACCCGAGACTTCACCGGGGAGCTGTTTTTT. Residues: CASSLGTRDFTGELFF. The entire variable domain, with the rest obtained from reference TRBV7-8 and TRBJ2-2, is as follows: GAGVSQSPRYKVAKRGQDVALRCDPISGHVSLFWYQQALGQGPEFLTYFQNEAQLDKSGLPSDRFFAERPEGSVSTLKIQRTQQEDSAVYLCASSLGTRDFTGELFFGEGSRLTVL.

In its sample, this clonotype was seen many times. This chain connects TRBV7-9 to TRBJ2-7; a possible D gene is TRBD2 (5 bases). V shed 5 bases and J shed 0 bases, with 11 bases lying between them. Germline CDR1 SEHNR, CDR2 FQNEAQ (reference sequence). The CDR3 has 14 residues. In DNA, the CDR3 is TGTGCCAGCAGCGGCACGGGGAGCTCCTACGAGCAGTACTTC. Amino acids: CASSGTGSSYEQYF.

This clonotype was seen more than once but under ten times. The CDR3 bases are TGCAGTGCTAGAGATGTGACAGGCCCGAACACTGAAGCTTTCTTT. Translated, it gives CSARDVTGPNTEAFF. The chain recombines TRBV20-1 with TRBJ1-1; D is perhaps TRBD1 (6 bases). This CDR3 contains 15 residues. Germline V gene lookup returns CDR1 DFQATT and CDR2 SNEGSKA (reference sequence). V lost 0 bases and J 1 base, leaving 12 bases between the germline ends.

The gene calls are TRBV6-2 or TRBV6-3 and TRBJ2-5, with 7 bases identical to TRBD2. CDR3 size: 15 residues. The germline gives CDR1 MNHEY, CDR2 SVGEGT. The junction had 9 bases not matched to a gene; V was cut back by 4 bases and J by 4 bases. The CDR3 here is CASSFGGLVGETQYF. CDR3 sequence (DNA): TGTGCCAGCAGTTTCGGCGGACTAGTGGGAGAGACCCAGTACTTC.

This clonotype was counted a few times. The chain employs TRBV6-5 and TRBJ1-1; D call uncertain. Trimming cost V 7 bases and J 1 base, with 10 bases left between them. The CDR3 totals 13 residues. Germline V gives CDR1 MNHEY, CDR2 SVGAGI. The CDR3 region has the DNA TGTGCCAGCACTGGGCAGCGGAACACTGAAGCTTTCTTT. Translated, it gives CASTGQRNTEAFF.